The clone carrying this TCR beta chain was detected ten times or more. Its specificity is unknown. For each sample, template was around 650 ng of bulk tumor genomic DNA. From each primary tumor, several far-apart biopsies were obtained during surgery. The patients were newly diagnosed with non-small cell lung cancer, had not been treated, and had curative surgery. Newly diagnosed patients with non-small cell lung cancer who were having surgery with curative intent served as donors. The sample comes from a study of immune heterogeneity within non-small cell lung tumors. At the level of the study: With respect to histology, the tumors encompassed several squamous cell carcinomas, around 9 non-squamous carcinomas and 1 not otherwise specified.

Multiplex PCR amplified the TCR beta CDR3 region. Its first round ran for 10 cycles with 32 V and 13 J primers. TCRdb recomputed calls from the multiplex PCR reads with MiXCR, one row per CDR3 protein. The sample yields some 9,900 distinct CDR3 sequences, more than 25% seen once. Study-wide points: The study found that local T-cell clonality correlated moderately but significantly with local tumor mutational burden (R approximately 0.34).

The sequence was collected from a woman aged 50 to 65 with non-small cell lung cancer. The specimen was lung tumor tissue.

Here the CDR3 reads CSARDTLNTEAFF. CDR3 in DNA: TGCAGTGCTAGGGACACTTTGAACACTGAAGCTTTCTTT. The gene calls are TRBV20-1 and TRBJ1-1; TRBD1 is a possible D gene (5 bases). There are 13 residues in the CDR3. Germline lookup yields CDR1 DFQATT and CDR2 SNEGSKA (reference sequence). Trimming removed 3 bases from V and 0 bases from J, with 8 bases in between.